A single sample gave rise to the 31 T cell receptor beta chains below, sequenced in a study of blood T cell repertoires in COVID-19. Here immunoSEQ multiplex PCR was the method, and the copy in TCRdb shows in-frame clones only, minus some. The data contain about 200,000 clones, roughly 80% of them singletons. Material: peripheral blood. These receptor sequences come from a woman in her seventies with acute or convalescent COVID-19.

The chain has TRBV7-2 and TRBJ2-7; TRBD2 matches at 7 bases. This CDR3 comprises 14 residues. Germline CDR1 is SGHTA and CDR2 is FQGNSA. With V trimmed by 3 bases and J by 2 bases, 4 bases remained unmatched. In nucleotides, the CDR3 is TGTGCCAGCAGCTTTCGGGGGGTCACCTACGAGCAGTACTTC. Protein: CASSFRGVTYEQYF.

The count of this clone is one. This chain joins TRBV9 and TRBJ2-1; 13 bases agree with TRBD2. This CDR3 contains 18 residues. Trimming cost V 0 bases and J 7 bases; bases outside gene matches: 10. CDR1 is SGDLS, CDR2 YYNGEE, per germline. The CDR3 loop is CASSVGGTSGGAGNEQFF. The CDR3 DNA sequence: TGTGCCAGCAGCGTAGGAGGCACTAGCGGGGGGGCAGGGAATGAGCAGTTCTTC. The complete variable domain, with remaining parts taken from reference TRBV9 and TRBJ2-1, reads DSGVTQTPKHLITATGQRVTLRCSPRSGDLSVYWYQQSLDQGLQFLIQYYNGEERAKGNILERFSAQQFPDLHSELNLSSLELGDSALYFCASSVGGTSGGAGNEQFFGPGTRLTVL.

This clone was detected many times. The chain combines TRBV3-1 (or the pseudogene TRBV3-2) with TRBJ2-5, with D hard to call. Per germline, CDR1 LGHDT and CDR2 YNNKEL (reference sequence). Trimming took off 4 bases at V and 1 base at J, with 4 bases between the two ends. The CDR3 spans 12 residues. Here the CDR3 reads CASSPSQETQYF. The CDR3 nucleotides are TGTGCCAGCAGCCCCAGCCAAGAGACCCAGTACTTC.

CDR3 bases: TGTGCCAGCAGCTTAGCCGCAGGGGCGCCCTACGAGCAGTACTTC. Translated: CASSLAAGAPYEQYF. J is TRBJ2-7 and V is TRBV7-2; tentative D call: TRBD1 (6 bases). CDR3 length equals 15 residues. V was cut by 0 bases and J by 2 bases, with 11 bases left in between. Per germline, CDR1 SGHTA and CDR2 FQGNSA.

This chain uses TRBV6-6 with TRBJ2-7, with D uncertain. V was shortened by 2 bases and J by 3 bases, with 8 bases between the two germline ends. The CDR3 is made up of 13 amino acids. Germline lookup yields CDR1 MNHNY and CDR2 SVGAGI (reference sequence). This CDR3 is CASSYAADYEQYF. In DNA form, the CDR3 reads TGTGCCAGCAGTTACGCGGCAGACTACGAGCAGTACTTC.

As concerns this clone: Other DNA sequences from this sample encode an identical CDR3 as well. CDR3 coding DNA: TGCGCCAGCAGCCCCGGGGGGAGCAATCAGCCCCAGCATTTT. Its translation: CASSPGGSNQPQHF. This chain joins TRBV5-1 and TRBJ1-5; possible D gene TRBD1, 5 bases. The CDR3 spans 14 residues. The V end lost 4 bases, the J end lost 1 base, and 9 bases lay between the germline ends. CDR1 and CDR2 (germline): SGHRS, YFSETQ. The variable domain in full, with the rest retrieved from reference TRBV5-1 and TRBJ1-5, is KAGVTQTPRYLIKTRGQQVTLSCSPISGHRSVSWYQQTPGQGLQFLFEYFSETQRNKGNFPGRFSGRQFSNSRSEMNVSTLELGDSALYLCASSPGGSNQPQHFGDGTRLSIL.

This clone was found a few times. V and J are TRBV9 and TRBJ2-5, with unresolved D. Deletions cut 0 bases from V and 5 bases from J, with 11 bases between. Looked up from germline, CDR1 is SGDLS and CDR2 is YYNGEE. The CDR3 spans 14 residues. DNA for the CDR3: TGTGCCAGCAGCGTAGGTCTTTCGAGTGAGACCCAGTACTTC. This encodes CASSVGLSSETQYF.

This clone was counted between two and nine times. The CDR3 nucleotides are TGTGCCAGCACTCCCTTATCCCCCCAGGGGGTTACTGAAGCTTTCTTT. It encodes CASTPLSPQGVTEAFF. This chain connects TRBV6-6 to TRBJ1-1; 7 bases match TRBD1. Germline CDR1 is MNHNY and CDR2 is SVGAGI (reference sequence). J gave up 5 bases and V 7 bases, and 16 bases lay outside the gene matches. The length of the CDR3 is 16 residues.

The chain uses TRBV14 and TRBJ1-5; unclear D gene. The germline V gene encodes CDR1 SGHDN and CDR2 FVKESK. This CDR3 region has 16 residues. The V and J ends lost 4 bases and 6 bases respectively, with 19 bases between them. CDR3 coding DNA: TGTGCCAGCAGCCCGGAGCGGAGAGTAGCCGGTCAGCCCCAGCATTTT. This codes for CASSPERRVAGQPQHF. The full variable domain, with the rest looked up from reference TRBV14 and TRBJ1-5, is EAGVTQFPSHSVIEKGQTVTLRCDPISGHDNLYWYRRVMGKEIKFLLHFVKESKQDESGMPNNRFLAERTGGTYSTLKVQPAELEDSGVYFCASSPERRVAGQPQHFGDGTRLSIL.

The genes are TRBV24-1 and TRBJ2-3, with D maybe TRBD2 (6 bases). Looked up from germline, CDR1 is KGHDR and CDR2 is SFDVKD. Trimming shortened V by 3 bases and J by 5 bases, and 14 bases separated the two germline ends. CDR3 length: 15 amino acids. The chain's CDR3 is CATSDPVGGGDTQYF. As DNA, the CDR3 is TGTGCCACCAGTGATCCGGTCGGGGGTGGAGATACGCAGTATTTT.

V is TRBV13 and J is TRBJ1-2; TRBD1 aligns across 8 bases. Germline lookup yields CDR1 PRHDT and CDR2 FYEKMQ (reference sequence). Germline trimming cut 5 bases from V and 4 bases from J; bases unmatched to any gene: 6. This CDR3 region has 14 residues. CDR3 in amino acids: CASSVQGVRYGYTF. In nucleotides, the CDR3 is TGTGCCAGCAGCGTACAGGGGGTTCGCTATGGCTACACCTTC.

The rearrangement links TRBV5-5 to TRBJ1-2; no firm D call. Trimming left V 0 bases short and J 4 bases short, with 10 bases between. The CDR3 contains 14 residues. The V gene's germline CDR1 is SGHKS and CDR2 YYEKEE (reference sequence). CDR3 sequence reads: CASSLERISYGYTF. The DNA for the CDR3 is TGTGCCAGCAGCTTGGAGAGGATCAGCTATGGCTACACCTTC.

The chain carries TRBV10-3 and TRBJ2-7; possible D gene TRBD1, 6 bases. Germline-derived CDR1 and CDR2 are ENHRY and SYGVKD. The length of the CDR3 is 12 residues. The germline V and J ends were trimmed by 10 bases and 5 bases, with 15 bases remaining between them. The CDR3 DNA is TGTGCCACACAGACAGGCCCCCACGAGCAGTACTTC. It codes for CATQTGPHEQYF.

This clone was recorded once. The chain carries TRBV10-3 and TRBJ2-3; 7 nucleotides align to TRBD2. With 4 bases clipped from V and 5 bases from J, the junction kept 3 bases outside the gene matches. CDR3 length equals 13 residues. CDR1 is ENHRY and CDR2 is SYGVKD in the germline V gene. The CDR3 nucleotides are TGTGCCATCAGTGGGGCTAGCGGAGATACGCAGTATTTT. Translation gives CAISGASGDTQYF.

V is TRBV7-3 and J is TRBJ2-5; 11 positions agree with TRBD2. Losses at the gene ends were 5 bases for V and 4 bases for J; bases not matched to a gene: 6. The germline gives CDR1 SGHTA, CDR2 FQGTGA. The CDR3 spans 15 residues. This CDR3 is CASSISGGAGETQYF. The DNA of the CDR3 is TGTGCCAGCAGCATTAGCGGGGGGGCTGGAGAGACCCAGTACTTC. The full variable domain, its missing parts supplied by reference TRBV7-3 and TRBJ2-5, is GAGVSQTPSNKVTEKGKYVELRCDPISGHTALYWYRQSLGQGPEFLIYFQGTGAADDSGLPNDRFFAVRPEGSVSTLKIQRTERGDSAVYLCASSISGGAGETQYFGPGTRLLVL.

The V call is TRBV3-1 (or the pseudogene TRBV3-2), the J call TRBJ1-2, with a weak D call TRBD1 (5 bases). Germline CDR1 is LGHDT and CDR2 is YNNKEL (reference sequence). Trimming removed 0 bases at V and 4 bases at J, with 9 bases between. There are 14 residues in the CDR3. The chain's CDR3 is CASSQESGFYGYTF. The CDR3 region has the DNA TGTGCCAGCAGCCAAGAATCAGGGTTCTATGGCTACACCTTC.

The rearrangement uses TRBV27 and TRBJ2-6, with 7 bases that match TRBD1. The CDR3 runs to 15 residues. The germline CDR1 and CDR2 sequences are MNHEY and SMNVEV (reference sequence). With V trimmed by 5 bases and J by 2 bases, 3 bases remained unmatched. The CDR3 region is CASSKGAAGANVLTF. The CDR3 DNA reads as TGTGCCAGCAGTAAGGGGGCGGCTGGGGCCAACGTCCTGACTTTC.

The rearrangement joins TRBV11-2 to TRBJ2-5, with TRBD2 matching over 7 bases. The V gene's germline CDR1 is SGHAT and CDR2 FQNNGV. CDR3 size: 14 residues. Germline trimming cut 5 bases from V and 4 bases from J; bases unmatched to any gene: 7. In DNA form, the CDR3 reads TGTGCCAGCAGCCCACCGGGGGGAGTAGAGACCCAGTACTTC. Encoded protein: CASSPPGGVETQYF. Full variable domain (rest looked up from reference TRBV11-2 and TRBJ2-5): EAGVAQSPRYKIIEKRQSVAFWCNPISGHATLYWYQQILGQGPKLLIQFQNNGVVDDSQLPKDRFSAERLKGVDSTLKIQPAKLEDSAVYLCASSPPGGVETQYFGPGTRLLVL.

The J gene is TRBJ1-1, the V gene TRBV24-1; possibly TRBD1 for D (5 bases). The V end lost 1 base, the J end lost 3 bases, and 29 bases lay between the germline ends. This CDR3 spans 21 amino acids. The germline gives CDR1 KGHDR, CDR2 SFDVKD. The CDR3 region is CATSDFFIPGDPGRRDTEAFF. The DNA of the CDR3 is TGTGCCACCAGTGATTTCTTTATACCTGGGGACCCAGGAAGGAGGGACACTGAAGCTTTCTTT.

This sequence joins TRBV5-1 and TRBJ1-3, with 7 positions matching TRBD1. CDR3 length: 15 residues. Trimming took 3 bases from V and 4 from J; bases not matched to a gene: 7. Germline CDR1 reads SGHRS; CDR2 reads YFSETQ. CDR3 DNA: TGCGCCAGCAGCTCTTCACCGGGACAGGGAAACACCATATATTTT. This sequence encodes CASSSSPGQGNTIYF. Drawing the rest from reference TRBV5-1 and TRBJ1-3, the complete variable domain is KAGVTQTPRYLIKTRGQQVTLSCSPISGHRSVSWYQQTPGQGLQFLFEYFSETQRNKGNFPGRFSGRQFSNSRSEMNVSTLELGDSALYLCASSSSPGQGNTIYFGEGSWLTVV.

This chain joins TRBV7-9 and TRBJ2-3; the D gene is possibly TRBD2 (6 bases). CDR3 size: 14 residues. V gave up 8 bases and J gave up 0 bases, with 12 bases separating them. The germline V gene encodes CDR1 SEHNR and CDR2 FQNEAQ (reference sequence). In DNA, the CDR3 is TGTGCCAGCGGGAGCGGGCGTAGCACAGATACGCAGTATTTT. Residues: CASGSGRSTDTQYF. The whole variable domain, remainder taken from reference TRBV7-9 and TRBJ2-3, is DTGVSQNPRHKITKRGQNVTFRCDPISEHNRLYWYRQTLGQGPEFLTYFQNEAQLEKSRLLSDRFSAERPKGSFSTLEIQRTEQGDSAMYLCASGSGRSTDTQYFGPGTRLTVL.

This chain connects TRBV3-1 (or the pseudogene TRBV3-2) to TRBJ1-1; no definite D call. The CDR3 is 14 amino acids. Germline V lookup: CDR1 LGHDT, CDR2 YNNKEL (reference sequence). V lost 0 bases and J 5 bases, leaving 10 bases between the germline ends. This CDR3 is CASSQDRGITEAFF. The CDR3 DNA is TGTGCCAGCAGCCAAGATCGGGGAATTACTGAAGCTTTCTTT.

V and J are TRBV10-3 and TRBJ2-7; D may be TRBD2 (5 bases). V lost 6 bases to trimming and J lost 3 bases, with 9 bases between them. Germline V gene data show CDR1 as ENHRY and CDR2 as SYGVKD. The CDR3 consists of 12 residues. CDR3 DNA: TGTGCCATCAGATCACTAGACTACGAGCAGTACTTC. Translating gives CAIRSLDYEQYF.

The genes are TRBV5-4 and TRBJ2-5; perhaps TRBD2 as D (6 bases). Trimming took off 4 bases at V and 8 bases at J, with 15 bases between the two ends. The CDR3 has 13 amino acids. CDR1 is SGHNT, CDR2 YYREEE, per germline (reference sequence). Written as DNA, the CDR3 is TGTGCCAGCAGCAGGGCTAGCGAATCCACCCAGTACTTC. It codes for CASSRASESTQYF.

This rearrangement joins TRBV25-1 to TRBJ2-7; D may be TRBD1 (5 bases). There are 14 residues in the CDR3. V was clipped by 2 bases and J by 2 bases, with 10 bases between them. CDR1 MGHDK and CDR2 SYGVNS come from the germline V gene. The DNA of the CDR3 is TGTGCCAGCAGTGAAGCCGCAGGGACCTACGAGCAGTACTTC. Encoded protein: CASSEAAGTYEQYF.

J is TRBJ1-6 and V is TRBV25-1; no clear D. The CDR3 runs to 15 residues. Germline V gene sequence: CDR1 MGHDK, CDR2 SYGVNS. The germline V and J ends were trimmed by 1 base and 7 bases, with 11 bases remaining between them. The CDR3 DNA is TGTGCCAGCAGTGAATCAGGCAGGTGGAATTCACCCCTCCACTTT. It is translated as CASSESGRWNSPLHF. Complete variable domain (other parts from reference TRBV25-1 and TRBJ1-6): EADIYQTPRYLVIGTGKKITLECSQTMGHDKMYWYQQDPGMELHLIHYSYGVNSTEKGDLSSESTVSRIRTEHFPLTLESARPSHTSQYLCASSESGRWNSPLHFGNGTRLTVT.

The gene calls are TRBV10-3 and TRBJ2-1, with TRBD2 identical over 13 bases. Germline trimming cut 6 bases from V and 5 bases from J; bases unmatched to any gene: 7. The germline V gene has CDR1 ENHRY and CDR2 SYGVKD. This CDR3 contains 16 residues. The CDR3 bases are TGTGCCATCAGGGGGGGACTAGCGGGGCTGAACAATGAGCAGTTCTTC. This codes for CAIRGGLAGLNNEQFF.

The V gene is TRBV19, the J gene TRBJ2-3; 8 bases map to TRBD2. V trimming: 3 bases; J trimming: 2 bases; junction bases outside the gene matches: 4. The CDR3 contains 15 residues. Germline assignment: CDR1 LNHDA and CDR2 SQIVND (reference sequence). CDR3 DNA: TGTGCCAGTAGTATGCGGGGGGCCGTCACAGATACGCAGTATTTT. Protein product: CASSMRGAVTDTQYF.

CDR3 sequence reads: CATSGDRANTGELFF. The CDR3 bases are TGTGCCACCAGTGGGGACAGGGCGAACACCGGGGAGCTGTTTTTT. The chain recombines TRBV24-1 with TRBJ2-2, with TRBD1 matching 9 bases. Germline CDR1 and CDR2: KGHDR and SFDVKD. CDR3 length: 15 residues. Losses at the gene ends were 5 bases for V and 0 bases for J; bases not matched to a gene: 0.

V usage is TRBV10-1 and J usage is TRBJ1-5; D gene unclear. This CDR3 region has 15 residues. Germline V gives CDR1 WNHNN, CDR2 SYGVQD (reference sequence). The ends were cut back, 4 bases at V and 0 bases at J, with 10 bases in the middle. The CDR3 here is CASSGTVYSNQPQHF. CDR3 bases: TGCGCCAGCAGTGGCACAGTCTATAGCAATCAGCCCCAGCATTTT.

The genes are TRBV5-1 and TRBJ2-1; TRBD1 matches at 10 bases. This CDR3 is 13 amino acids long. V lost 6 bases and J lost 4; bases outside the gene matches: 1. Germline values: CDR1 SGHRS, CDR2 YFSETQ. In DNA form, the CDR3 reads TGCGCCAGCATGGGACAGGGGTACAATGAGCAGTTCTTC. Translating it yields CASMGQGYNEQFF.